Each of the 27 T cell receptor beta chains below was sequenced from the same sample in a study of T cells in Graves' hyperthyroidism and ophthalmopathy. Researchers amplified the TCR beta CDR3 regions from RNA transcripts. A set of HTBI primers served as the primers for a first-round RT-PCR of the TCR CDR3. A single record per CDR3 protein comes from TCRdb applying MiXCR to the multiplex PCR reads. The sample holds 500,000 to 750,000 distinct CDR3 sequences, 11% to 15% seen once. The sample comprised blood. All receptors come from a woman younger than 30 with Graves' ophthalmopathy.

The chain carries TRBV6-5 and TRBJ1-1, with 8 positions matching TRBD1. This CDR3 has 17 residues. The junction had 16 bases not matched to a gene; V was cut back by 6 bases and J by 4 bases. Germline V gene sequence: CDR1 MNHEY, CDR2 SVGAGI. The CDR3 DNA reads TGTGCCAGCAGGTTACCCGGGACAGGTGATAAACGCACTGAAGCTTTCTTT. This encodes CASRLPGTGDKRTEAFF.

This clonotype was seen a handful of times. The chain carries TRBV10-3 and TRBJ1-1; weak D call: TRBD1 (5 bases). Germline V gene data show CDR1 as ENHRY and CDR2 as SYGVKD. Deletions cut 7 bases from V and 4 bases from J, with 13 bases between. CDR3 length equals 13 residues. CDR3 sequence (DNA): TGTGCCATCACGACGGGGGGGGGCACTGAAGCTTTCTTT. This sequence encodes CAITTGGGTEAFF.

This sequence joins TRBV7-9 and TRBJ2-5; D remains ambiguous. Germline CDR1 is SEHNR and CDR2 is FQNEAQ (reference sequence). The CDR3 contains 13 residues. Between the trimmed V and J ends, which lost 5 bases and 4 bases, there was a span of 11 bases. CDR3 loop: CASSPSRRETQYF. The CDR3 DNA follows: TGTGCCAGCAGCCCTTCCCGGAGAGAGACCCAGTACTTC.

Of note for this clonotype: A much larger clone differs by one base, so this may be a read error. CDR3 nucleotides: TGTGCCAGCAGTGAAGCCGCGACGGGAAGCTATGGCTACACCTTC. It translates to CASSEAATGSYGYTF. The chain combines TRBV2 with TRBJ1-2; D gene unclear. The CDR3 is 15 residues long. Trimming removed 0 bases from V and 4 bases from J, with 12 bases in between. Germline CDR1 SNHLY, CDR2 FYNNEI.

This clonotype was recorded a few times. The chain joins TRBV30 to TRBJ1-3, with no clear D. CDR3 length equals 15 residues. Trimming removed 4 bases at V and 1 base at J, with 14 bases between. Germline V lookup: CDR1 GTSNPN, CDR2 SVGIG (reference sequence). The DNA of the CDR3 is TGTGCCTGGATTCCGCGCCTGAGATCTGGAAACACCATATATTTT. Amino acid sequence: CAWIPRLRSGNTIYF.

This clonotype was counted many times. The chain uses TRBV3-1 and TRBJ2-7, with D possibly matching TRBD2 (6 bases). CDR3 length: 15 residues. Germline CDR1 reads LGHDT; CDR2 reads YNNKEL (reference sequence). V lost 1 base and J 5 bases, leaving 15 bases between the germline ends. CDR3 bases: TGTGCCAGCAGCCAAGTGGCCCTAGCGATGAACGAGCAGTACTTC. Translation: CASSQVALAMNEQYF.

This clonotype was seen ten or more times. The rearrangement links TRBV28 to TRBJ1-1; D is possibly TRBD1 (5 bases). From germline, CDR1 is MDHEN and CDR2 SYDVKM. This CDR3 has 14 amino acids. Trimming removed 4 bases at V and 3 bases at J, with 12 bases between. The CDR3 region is CASSSAQGDTEAFF. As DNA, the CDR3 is TGTGCCAGCAGTTCCGCGCAGGGCGACACTGAAGCTTTCTTT.

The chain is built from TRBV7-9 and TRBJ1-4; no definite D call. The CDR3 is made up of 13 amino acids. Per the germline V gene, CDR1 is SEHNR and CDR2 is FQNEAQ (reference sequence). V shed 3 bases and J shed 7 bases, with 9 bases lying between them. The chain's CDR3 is CASSLGGVEKLFF. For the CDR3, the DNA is TGTGCCAGCAGCTTGGGCGGCGTTGAAAAACTGTTTTTT.

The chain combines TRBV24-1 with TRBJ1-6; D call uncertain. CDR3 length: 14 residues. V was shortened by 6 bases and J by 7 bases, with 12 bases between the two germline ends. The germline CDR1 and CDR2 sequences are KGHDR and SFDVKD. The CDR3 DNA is TGTGCCACCAGTACCGGGATAGCAAATTCACCCCTCCACTTT. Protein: CATSTGIANSPLHF.

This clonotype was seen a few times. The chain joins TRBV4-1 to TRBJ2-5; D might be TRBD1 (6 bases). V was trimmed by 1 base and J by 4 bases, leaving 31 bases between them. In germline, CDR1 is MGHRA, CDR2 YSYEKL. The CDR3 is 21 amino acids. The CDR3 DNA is TGCGCCAGCAGCCAAGGGGCCGTATCCCTCTTAACAGGGTTCCGGAGAGAGACCCAGTACTTC. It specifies CASSQGAVSLLTGFRRETQYF.

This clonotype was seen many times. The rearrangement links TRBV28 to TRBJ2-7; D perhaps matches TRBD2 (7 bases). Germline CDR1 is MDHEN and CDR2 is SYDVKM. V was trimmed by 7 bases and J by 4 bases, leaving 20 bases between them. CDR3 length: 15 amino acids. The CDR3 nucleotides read TGTGCCAGCAATGGGGGGGGGGGCAGGTTATACGAGCAGTACTTC. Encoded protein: CASNGGGGRLYEQYF.

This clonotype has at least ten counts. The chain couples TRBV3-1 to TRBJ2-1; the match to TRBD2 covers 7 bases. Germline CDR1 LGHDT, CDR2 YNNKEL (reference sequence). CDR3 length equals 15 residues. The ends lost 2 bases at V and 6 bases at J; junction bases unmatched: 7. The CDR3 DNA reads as TGTGCCAGCAGCCAACGGGACTACAAGCGCAATGAGCAGTTCTTC. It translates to CASSQRDYKRNEQFF.

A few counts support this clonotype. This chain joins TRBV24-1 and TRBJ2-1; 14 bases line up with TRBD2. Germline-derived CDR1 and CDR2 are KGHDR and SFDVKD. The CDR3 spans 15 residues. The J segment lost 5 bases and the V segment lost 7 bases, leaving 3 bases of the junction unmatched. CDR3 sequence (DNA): TGTGCCACCAGGCCGACTAGCGGGAGGGACAATGAGCAGTTCTTC. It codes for CATRPTSGRDNEQFF.

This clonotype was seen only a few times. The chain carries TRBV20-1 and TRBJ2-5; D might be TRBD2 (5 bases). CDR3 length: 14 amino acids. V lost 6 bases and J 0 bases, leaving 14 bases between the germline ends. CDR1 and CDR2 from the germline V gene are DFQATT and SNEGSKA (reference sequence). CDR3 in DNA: TGCAGTGCCTCGACTATACAGTACCAAGAGACCCAGTACTTC. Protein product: CSASTIQYQETQYF.

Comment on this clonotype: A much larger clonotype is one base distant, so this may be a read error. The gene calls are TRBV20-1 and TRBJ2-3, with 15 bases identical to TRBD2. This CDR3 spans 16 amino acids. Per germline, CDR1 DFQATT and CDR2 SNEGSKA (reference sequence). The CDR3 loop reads CSARPGLAGGTDTRYF. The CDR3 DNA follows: TGCAGTGCCCGTCCGGGACTAGCGGGAGGCACAGATACGCGGTATTTT.

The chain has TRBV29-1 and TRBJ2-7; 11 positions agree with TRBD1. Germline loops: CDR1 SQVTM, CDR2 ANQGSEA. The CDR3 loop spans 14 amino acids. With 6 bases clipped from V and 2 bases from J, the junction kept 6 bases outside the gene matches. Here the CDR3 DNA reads TGCAGCGTCCCTGCGGACAGGGGGCCCTACGAGCAGTACTTC. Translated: CSVPADRGPYEQYF.

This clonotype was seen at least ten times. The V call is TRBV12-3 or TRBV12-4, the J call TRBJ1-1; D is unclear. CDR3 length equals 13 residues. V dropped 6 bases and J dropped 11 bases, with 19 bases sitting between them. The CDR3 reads CASSLAGVQRAFF. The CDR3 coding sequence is TGTGCCAGCAGCCTCGCCGGCGTTCAGCGGGCTTTCTTT.

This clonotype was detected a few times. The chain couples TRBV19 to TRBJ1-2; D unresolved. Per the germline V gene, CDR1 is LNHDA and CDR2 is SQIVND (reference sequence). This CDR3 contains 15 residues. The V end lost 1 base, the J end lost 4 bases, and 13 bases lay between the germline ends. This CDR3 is CASSIAWRQVYGYTF. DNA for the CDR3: TGTGCCAGTAGTATAGCTTGGCGGCAGGTCTATGGCTACACCTTC.

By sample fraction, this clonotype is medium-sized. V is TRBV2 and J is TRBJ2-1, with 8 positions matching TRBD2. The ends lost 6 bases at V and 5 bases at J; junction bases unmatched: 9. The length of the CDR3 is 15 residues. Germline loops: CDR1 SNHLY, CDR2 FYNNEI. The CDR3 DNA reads TGTGCCAGCAGCGTCGAGCGGGAGCTCAACAATGAGCAGTTCTTC. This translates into CASSVERELNNEQFF.

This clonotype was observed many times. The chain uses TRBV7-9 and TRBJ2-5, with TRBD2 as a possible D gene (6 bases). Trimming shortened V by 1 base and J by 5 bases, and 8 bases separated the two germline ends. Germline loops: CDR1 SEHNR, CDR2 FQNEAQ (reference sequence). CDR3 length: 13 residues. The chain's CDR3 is CASSLVGGETQYF. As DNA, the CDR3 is TGTGCCAGCAGCTTAGTAGGAGGGGAGACCCAGTACTTC.

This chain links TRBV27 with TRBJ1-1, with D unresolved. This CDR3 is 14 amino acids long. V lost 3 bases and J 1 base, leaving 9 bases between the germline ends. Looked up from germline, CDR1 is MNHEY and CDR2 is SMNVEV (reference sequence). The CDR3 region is CASSFLGSNTEAFF. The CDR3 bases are TGTGCCAGCAGTTTTCTGGGGTCGAACACTGAAGCTTTCTTT.

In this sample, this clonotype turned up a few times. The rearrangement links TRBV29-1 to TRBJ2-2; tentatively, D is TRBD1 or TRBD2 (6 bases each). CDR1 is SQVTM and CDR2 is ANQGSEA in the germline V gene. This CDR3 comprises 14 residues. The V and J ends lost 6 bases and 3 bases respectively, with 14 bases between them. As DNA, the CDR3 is TGCAGCGTGGGGGGCAGGGCCGACACCGGGGAGCTGTTTTTT. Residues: CSVGGRADTGELFF.

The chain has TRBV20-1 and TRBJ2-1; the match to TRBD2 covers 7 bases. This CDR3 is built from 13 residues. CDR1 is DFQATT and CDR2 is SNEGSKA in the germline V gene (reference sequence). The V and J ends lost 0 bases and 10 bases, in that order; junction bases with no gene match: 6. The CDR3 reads CSARDPTSREQFF. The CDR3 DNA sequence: TGCAGTGCTAGAGATCCGACTAGCAGGGAGCAGTTCTTC.

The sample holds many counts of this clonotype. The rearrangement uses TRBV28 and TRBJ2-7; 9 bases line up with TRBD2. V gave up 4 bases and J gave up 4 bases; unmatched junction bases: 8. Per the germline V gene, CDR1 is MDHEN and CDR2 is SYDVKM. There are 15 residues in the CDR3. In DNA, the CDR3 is TGTGCCAGCAGTTCTAGCGGGGAGGGGAGTTACGAGCAGTACTTC. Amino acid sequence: CASSSSGEGSYEQYF.

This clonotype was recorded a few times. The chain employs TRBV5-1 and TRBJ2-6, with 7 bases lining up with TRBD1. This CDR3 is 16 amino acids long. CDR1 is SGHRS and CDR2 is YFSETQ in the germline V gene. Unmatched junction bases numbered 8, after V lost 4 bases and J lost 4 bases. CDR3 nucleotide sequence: TGCGCCAGCAGCCGGCAGGGGGATTCGGGGGCCAACGTCCTGACTTTC. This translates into CASSRQGDSGANVLTF.

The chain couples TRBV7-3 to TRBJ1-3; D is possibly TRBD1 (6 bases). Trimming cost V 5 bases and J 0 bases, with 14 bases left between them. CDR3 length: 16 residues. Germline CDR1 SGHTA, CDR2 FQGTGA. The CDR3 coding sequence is TGTGCCAGCAGCAGGGGGGACCCCTCCTCTGGAAACACCATATATTTT. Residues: CASSRGDPSSGNTIYF.

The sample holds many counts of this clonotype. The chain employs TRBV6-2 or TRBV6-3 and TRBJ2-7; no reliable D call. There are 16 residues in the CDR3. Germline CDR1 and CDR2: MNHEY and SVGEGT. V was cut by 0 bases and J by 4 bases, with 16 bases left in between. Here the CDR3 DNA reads TGTGCCAGCAGTTACTCGAGATCACGTAGGGCGTACGAGCAGTACTTC. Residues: CASSYSRSRRAYEQYF.